A single sample is the source of the 7 T cell receptor beta chains below, sequenced in a study of control samples from healthy donors and cancer patients. The protocol was immunoSEQ multiplex PCR, while the TCRdb copy is restricted to in-frame clones and leaves out a portion. The sample includes some 130,000 clones, approximately 90% seen only once; the top ten take roughly 8.7%. The sequencing sample was made of blood. The source of these receptors is a woman under 40 in good health.

This chain joins TRBV18 and TRBJ1-2; TRBD1 matches 10 bases. Germline V lookup: CDR1 KGHSH, CDR2 LQKENI. This CDR3 has 15 amino acids. Trimming cost V 6 bases and J 7 bases; bases outside gene matches: 11. CDR3 DNA sequence: TGTGCCAGCTCGCAAAGACAGGGGGCTTACGCTGGCTACACCTTC. Translating it yields CASSQRQGAYAGYTF.

The chain uses TRBV12-3 or TRBV12-4 and TRBJ2-7; 7 nucleotides agree with TRBD1. The CDR3 is 12 amino acids. The junction had 1 base not matched to a gene; V was cut back by 5 bases and J by 3 bases. In nucleotides, the CDR3 is TGTGCCAGCAGTCGGGACAGCTACGAGCAGTACTTC. Its protein is CASSRDSYEQYF.

The rearrangement joins TRBV30 to TRBJ2-7; no reliable D call. The length of the CDR3 is 13 residues. Germline V CDR1 and CDR2: GTSNPN, SVGIG (reference sequence). Trimming removed 0 bases at V and 2 bases at J, with 8 bases between. This CDR3 is CAWSVGGAYEQYF. DNA of the CDR3: TGTGCCTGGAGTGTCGGTGGGGCCTACGAGCAGTACTTC. Using reference TRBV30 and TRBJ2-7 for the parts outside the CDR3, the full variable domain is SQTIHQWPATLVQPVGSPLSLECTVEGTSNPNLYWYRQAAGRGLQLLFYSVGIGQISSEVPQNLSASRPQDRQFILSSKKLLLSDSGFYLCAWSVGGAYEQYFGPGTRLTVT.

The gene calls are TRBV6-5 and TRBJ2-2; no clear D gene. Trimming removed 8 bases from V and 6 bases from J, with 13 bases in between. The CDR3 extends over 13 amino acids. CDR1 is MNHEY and CDR2 is SVGAGI in the germline V gene. CDR3 sequence: CASPAPPAGELFF. CDR3 DNA sequence: TGTGCCAGCCCCGCCCCCCCCGCCGGGGAGCTGTTTTTT.

The gene calls are TRBV7-8 and TRBJ2-1, with TRBD2 matching over 8 bases. The trim removed 1 base at V and 9 bases at J, leaving 5 bases unmatched. Germline values: CDR1 SGHVS, CDR2 FQNEAQ. The CDR3 loop spans 14 amino acids. The CDR3 region is CASSLVVREGEQFF. The CDR3 coding sequence is TGTGCCAGCAGCTTAGTCGTCCGGGAGGGTGAGCAGTTCTTC.

This chain links TRBV7-9 with TRBJ1-1; D is perhaps TRBD1 (5 bases). This CDR3 has 14 amino acids. Germline V CDR1 and CDR2: SEHNR, FQNEAQ (reference sequence). V was trimmed by 3 bases and J by 1 base, leaving 9 bases between them. CDR3 in amino acids: CASSFTGGNTEAFF. CDR3 DNA: TGTGCCAGCAGCTTTACAGGAGGGAACACTGAAGCTTTCTTT.

The J gene is TRBJ1-2, the V gene TRBV7-2; D gene uncertain. Deletions cut 1 base from V and 4 bases from J, with 13 bases between. Germline-derived CDR1 and CDR2 are SGHTA and FQGNSA. The CDR3 spans 15 residues. The CDR3 loop reads CASSLGRAESYGYTF. CDR3 coding DNA: TGTGCCAGCAGCTTAGGTAGGGCAGAATCCTATGGCTACACCTTC.